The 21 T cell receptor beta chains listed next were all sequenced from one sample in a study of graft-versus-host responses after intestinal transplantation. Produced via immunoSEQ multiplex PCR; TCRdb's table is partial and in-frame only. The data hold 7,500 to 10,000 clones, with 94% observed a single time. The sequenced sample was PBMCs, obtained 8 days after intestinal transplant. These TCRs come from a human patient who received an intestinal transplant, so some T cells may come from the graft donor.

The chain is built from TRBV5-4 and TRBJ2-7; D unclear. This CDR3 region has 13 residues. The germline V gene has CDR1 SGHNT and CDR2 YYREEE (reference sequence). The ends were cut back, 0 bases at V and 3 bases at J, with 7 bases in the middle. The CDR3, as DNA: TGTGCCAGCAGCTTGGACGCCAGCTACGAGCAGTACTTC. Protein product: CASSLDASYEQYF.

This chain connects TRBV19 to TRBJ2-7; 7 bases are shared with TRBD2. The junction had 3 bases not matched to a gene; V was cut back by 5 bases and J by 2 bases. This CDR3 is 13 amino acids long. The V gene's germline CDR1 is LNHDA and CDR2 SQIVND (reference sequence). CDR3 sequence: CASSPRGAYEQYF. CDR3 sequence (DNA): TGTGCCAGTAGTCCCCGGGGGGCCTACGAGCAGTACTTC.

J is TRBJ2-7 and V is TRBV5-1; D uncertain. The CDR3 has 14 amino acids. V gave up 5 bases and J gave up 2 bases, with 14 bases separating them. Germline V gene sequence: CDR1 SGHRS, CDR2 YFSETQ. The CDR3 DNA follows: TGCGCCAGCAGGACGGTAGTTTGGCCCTACGAGCAGTACTTC. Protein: CASRTVVWPYEQYF.

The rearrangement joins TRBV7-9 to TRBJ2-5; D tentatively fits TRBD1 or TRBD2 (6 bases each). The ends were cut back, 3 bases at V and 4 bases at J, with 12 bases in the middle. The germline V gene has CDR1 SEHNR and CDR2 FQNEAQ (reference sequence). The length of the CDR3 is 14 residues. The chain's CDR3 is CASSLARGPETQYF. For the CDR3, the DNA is TGTGCCAGCAGCTTGGCCCGGGGGCCAGAGACCCAGTACTTC.

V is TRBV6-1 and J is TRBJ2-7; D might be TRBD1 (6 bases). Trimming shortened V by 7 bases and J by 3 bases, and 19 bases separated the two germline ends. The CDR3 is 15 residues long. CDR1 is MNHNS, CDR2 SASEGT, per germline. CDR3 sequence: CASTRGVGQNYEQYF. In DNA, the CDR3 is TGTGCCAGCACCCGGGGCGTCGGACAGAACTACGAGCAGTACTTC.

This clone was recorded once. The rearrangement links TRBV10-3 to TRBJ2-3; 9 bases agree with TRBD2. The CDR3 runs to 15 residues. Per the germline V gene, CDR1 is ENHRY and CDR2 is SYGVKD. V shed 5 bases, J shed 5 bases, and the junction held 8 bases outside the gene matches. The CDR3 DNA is TGTGCCATCAGTCGCGGGGGGGGGACGAAAGATACGCAGTATTTT. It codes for CAISRGGGTKDTQYF.

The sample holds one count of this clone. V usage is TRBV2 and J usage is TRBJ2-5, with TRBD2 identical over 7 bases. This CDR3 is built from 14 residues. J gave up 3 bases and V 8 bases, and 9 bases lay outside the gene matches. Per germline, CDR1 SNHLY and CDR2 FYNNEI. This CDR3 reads CASEGMAGEETQYF. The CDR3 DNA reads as TGTGCCAGCGAGGGCATGGCGGGAGAAGAGACCCAGTACTTC.

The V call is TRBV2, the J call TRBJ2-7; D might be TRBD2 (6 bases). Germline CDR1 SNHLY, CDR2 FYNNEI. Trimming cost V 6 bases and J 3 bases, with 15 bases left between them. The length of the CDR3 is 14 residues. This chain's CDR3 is CASRESGLFYEQYF. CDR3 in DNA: TGTGCCAGCAGGGAATCGGGACTTTTCTACGAGCAGTACTTC.

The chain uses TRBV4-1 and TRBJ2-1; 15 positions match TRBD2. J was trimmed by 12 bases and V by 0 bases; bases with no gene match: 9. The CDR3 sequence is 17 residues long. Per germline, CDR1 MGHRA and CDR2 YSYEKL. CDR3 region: CASSQDLFGLAGGTQFF. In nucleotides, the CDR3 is TGCGCCAGCAGCCAAGATCTTTTCGGACTAGCGGGGGGGACGCAGTTCTTC.

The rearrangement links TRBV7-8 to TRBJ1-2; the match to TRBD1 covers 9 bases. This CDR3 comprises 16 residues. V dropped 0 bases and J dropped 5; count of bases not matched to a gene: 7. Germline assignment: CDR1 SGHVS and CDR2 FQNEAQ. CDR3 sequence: CASSLAPDRGYYGYTF. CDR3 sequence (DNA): TGTGCCAGCAGCTTAGCTCCCGACAGGGGGTATTATGGCTACACCTTC.

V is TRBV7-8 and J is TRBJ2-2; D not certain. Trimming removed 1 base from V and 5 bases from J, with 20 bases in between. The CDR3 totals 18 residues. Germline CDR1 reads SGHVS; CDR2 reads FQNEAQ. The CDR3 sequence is CASSLGSPRTRLTGELFF. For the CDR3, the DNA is TGTGCCAGCAGCTTAGGATCCCCTAGAACTCGCTTAACCGGGGAGCTGTTTTTT.

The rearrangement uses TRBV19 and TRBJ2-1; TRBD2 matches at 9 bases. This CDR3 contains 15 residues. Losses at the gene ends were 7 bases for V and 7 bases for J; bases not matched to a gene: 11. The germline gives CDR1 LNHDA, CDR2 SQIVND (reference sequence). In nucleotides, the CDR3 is TGTGCCAGTACCTTGGCGGGAGGGCCGTATAATGAGCAGTTCTTC. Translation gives CASTLAGGPYNEQFF.

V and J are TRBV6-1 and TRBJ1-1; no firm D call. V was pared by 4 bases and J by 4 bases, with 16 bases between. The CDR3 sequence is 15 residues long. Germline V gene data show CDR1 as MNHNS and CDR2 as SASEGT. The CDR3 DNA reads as TGTGCCAGCAGTGCGTTACATGGGGTACGCACTGAAGCTTTCTTT. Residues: CASSALHGVRTEAFF.

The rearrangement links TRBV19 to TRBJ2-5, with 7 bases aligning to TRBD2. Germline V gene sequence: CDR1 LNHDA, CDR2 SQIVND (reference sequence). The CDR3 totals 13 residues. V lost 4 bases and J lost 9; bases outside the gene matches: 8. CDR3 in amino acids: CASSTLAAAPQYF. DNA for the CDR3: TGTGCCAGTAGTACCCTAGCGGCGGCACCCCAGTACTTC.

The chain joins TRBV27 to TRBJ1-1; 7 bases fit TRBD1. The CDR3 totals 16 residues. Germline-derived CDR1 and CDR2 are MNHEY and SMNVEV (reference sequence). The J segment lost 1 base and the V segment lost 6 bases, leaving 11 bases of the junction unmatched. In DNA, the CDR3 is TGTGCCAGCAGCCCCCACCGGGACAGAGAGAACACTGAAGCTTTCTTT. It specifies CASSPHRDRENTEAFF.

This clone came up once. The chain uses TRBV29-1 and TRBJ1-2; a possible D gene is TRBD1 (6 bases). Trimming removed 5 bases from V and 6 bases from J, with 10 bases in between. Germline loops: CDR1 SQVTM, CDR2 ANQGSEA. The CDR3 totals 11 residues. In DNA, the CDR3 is TGCAGCGTTAGGACAGCAAATGGCTACACCTTC. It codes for CSVRTANGYTF.

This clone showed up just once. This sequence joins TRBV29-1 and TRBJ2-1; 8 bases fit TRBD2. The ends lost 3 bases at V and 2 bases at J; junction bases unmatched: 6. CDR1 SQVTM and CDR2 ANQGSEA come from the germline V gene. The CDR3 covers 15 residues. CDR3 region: CSVDPGGWPYNEQFF. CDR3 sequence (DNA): TGCAGCGTTGACCCGGGAGGGTGGCCCTACAATGAGCAGTTCTTC.

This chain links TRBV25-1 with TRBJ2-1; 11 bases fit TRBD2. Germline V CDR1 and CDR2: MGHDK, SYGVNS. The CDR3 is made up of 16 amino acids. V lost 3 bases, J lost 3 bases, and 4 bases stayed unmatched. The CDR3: CASSDNSGGGYNEQFF. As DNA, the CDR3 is TGTGCCAGCAGTGATAATAGCGGGGGGGGCTACAATGAGCAGTTCTTC. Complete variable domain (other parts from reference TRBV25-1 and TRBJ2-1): EADIYQTPRYLVIGTGKKITLECSQTMGHDKMYWYQQDPGMELHLIHYSYGVNSTEKGDLSSESTVSRIRTEHFPLTLESARPSHTSQYLCASSDNSGGGYNEQFFGPGTRLTVL.

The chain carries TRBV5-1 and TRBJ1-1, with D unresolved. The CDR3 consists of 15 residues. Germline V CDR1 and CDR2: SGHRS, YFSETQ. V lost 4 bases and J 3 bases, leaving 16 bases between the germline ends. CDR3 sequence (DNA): TGCGCCAGCAGCCCCCGATCGGACCGATACACTGAAGCTTTCTTT. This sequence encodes CASSPRSDRYTEAFF.

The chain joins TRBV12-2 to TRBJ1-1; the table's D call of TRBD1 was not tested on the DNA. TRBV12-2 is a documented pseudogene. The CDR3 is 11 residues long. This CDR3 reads CASRGLTEAFF. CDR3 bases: TGTGCAAGTCGGGGGCTCACTGAAGCTTTCTTT.

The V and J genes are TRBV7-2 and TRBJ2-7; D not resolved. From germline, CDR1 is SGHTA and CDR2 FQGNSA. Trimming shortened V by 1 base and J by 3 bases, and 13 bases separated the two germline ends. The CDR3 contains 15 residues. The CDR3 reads CASSLGHDTDYEQYF. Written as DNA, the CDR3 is TGTGCCAGCAGCTTAGGCCACGACACCGACTACGAGCAGTACTTC.